This TCR beta chain was recorded in a study of shared clonotypes between healthy human individuals. Study-level points and caveats: A few donors had around 5% of their naive CD4 clonotypes in common.

Donors were Caucasian adults residing in Nashville, Tennessee, USA. Some clones are missing from TCRdb's copy, which holds only in-frame ones; the method was immunoSEQ multiplex PCR. Of about 1.5 million clones in the sample, about 98% were seen once. Comments on this clone: The antigen remains undetermined. Other nucleotide sequences from this sample produce the same CDR3.

This clonotype originated in a man aged 30 to 39 in good health. Sequences were obtained from naive CD4+ T cells sorted from blood. Subset of the sample: CD45RA+ positively selected.

CDR3 nucleotide sequence: TGTGCCAGCAGCGTAGTTGGCGGGGCGTCTACCGGGGAGCTGTTTTTT. It codes for CASSVVGGASTGELFF. The rearrangement links TRBV9 to TRBJ2-2; TRBD2 might be the D (6 bases). Germline CDR1 reads SGDLS; CDR2 reads YYNGEE. Trimming stripped 0 bases from V and 5 bases from J, with 14 bases between. The CDR3 runs 16 residues. Full variable domain (rest looked up from reference TRBV9 and TRBJ2-2): DSGVTQTPKHLITATGQRVTLRCSPRSGDLSVYWYQQSLDQGLQFLIQYYNGEERAKGNILERFSAQQFPDLHSELNLSSLELGDSALYFCASSVVGGASTGELFFGEGSRLTVL.